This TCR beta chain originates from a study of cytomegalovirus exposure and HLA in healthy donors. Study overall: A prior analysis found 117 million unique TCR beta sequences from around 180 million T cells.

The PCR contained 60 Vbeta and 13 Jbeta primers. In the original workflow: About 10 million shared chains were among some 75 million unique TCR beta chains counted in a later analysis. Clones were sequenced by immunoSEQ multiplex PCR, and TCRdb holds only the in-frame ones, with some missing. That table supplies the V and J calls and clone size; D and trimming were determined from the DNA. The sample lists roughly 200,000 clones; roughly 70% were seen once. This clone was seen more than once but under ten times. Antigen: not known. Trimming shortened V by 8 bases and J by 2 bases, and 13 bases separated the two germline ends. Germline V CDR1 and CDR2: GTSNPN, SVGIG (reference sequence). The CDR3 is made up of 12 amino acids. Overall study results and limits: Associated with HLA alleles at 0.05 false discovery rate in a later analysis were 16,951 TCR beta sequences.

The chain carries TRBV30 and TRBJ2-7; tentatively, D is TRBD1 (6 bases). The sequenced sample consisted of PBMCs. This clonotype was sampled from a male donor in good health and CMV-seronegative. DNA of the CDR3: TGTGCCCGGGATGAGGGGGCCTACGAGCAGTACTTC. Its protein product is CARDEGAYEQYF.